The 6 T cell receptor beta chains reported below all come from one sample, sequenced in a study of shared T cell receptors in the human thymus. Clones were read by immunoSEQ multiplex PCR, and TCRdb kept only the in-frame ones, dropping some. The sample lists hundreds of thousands of clones, 70% to 90% occurring once. These same data were also listed under a study on human thymus T cells.

Sample: thymocytes. The receptors were sampled from a girl under two years old with a congenital heart defect.

This sequence joins TRBV9 and TRBJ1-6; D is perhaps TRBD1 (6 bases). Germline values: CDR1 SGDLS, CDR2 YYNGEE. CDR3 length equals 14 residues. Trimming took 4 bases from V and 10 from J, leaving 15 bases between them. The CDR3 reads CASSTRGEGSPLHF. In nucleotides, the CDR3 is TGTGCCAGCAGCACCAGGGGAGAGGGGTCACCCCTCCACTTT.

CDR3 in DNA: TGTGCCAGCAGCTTAGTAGGGCTGACAGGGGGGCGAGATGACACTGAAGCTTTCTTT. It is translated as CASSLVGLTGGRDDTEAFF. The genes are TRBV7-9 and TRBJ1-1, with 9 bases lining up with TRBD1. Germline V gene sequence: CDR1 SEHNR, CDR2 FQNEAQ (reference sequence). The CDR3 runs 19 residues. The V gene end was trimmed by 1 base and the J gene end by 3 bases; junction bases not matched to a gene: 15. Full variable domain (outside the CDR3, taken from reference TRBV7-9 and TRBJ1-1): DTGVSQNPRHKITKRGQNVTFRCDPISEHNRLYWYRQTLGQGPEFLTYFQNEAQLEKSRLLSDRFSAERPKGSFSTLEIQRTEQGDSAMYLCASSLVGLTGGRDDTEAFFGQGTRLTVV.

The sample holds a few counts of this clone. This chain uses TRBV10-3 with TRBJ1-2, with unresolved D. Germline CDR1 is ENHRY and CDR2 is SYGVKD. V was shortened by 3 bases and J by 0 bases, with 14 bases between the two germline ends. The CDR3 consists of 16 residues. DNA of the CDR3: TGTGCCATCAGTGATGGCCCCCACCTTACTAACTATGGCTACACCTTC. Translation gives CAISDGPHLTNYGYTF.

To note about this clone: The DNA is omitted, as the CDR3 cannot be located on it reliably, and the CDR3 follows TCRdb's listing. V usage is TRBV6-5 and J usage is TRBJ1-1. The length of the CDR3 is 14 amino acids, counting both ends. In germline, CDR1 is MNHEY, CDR2 SVGAGI. CDR3 sequence: CASSSSTGNTEAFF.

The chain combines TRBV5-8 with TRBJ2-3; TRBD2 agrees at 15 bases. The V gene's germline CDR1 is SGHTS and CDR2 YDEGEE. The V segment lost 2 bases and the J segment 0 bases; nucleotides outside the gene matches: 4. The CDR3 runs to 18 residues. The CDR3: CASSLRTSGGASTDTQYF. As DNA, the CDR3 is TGTGCCAGCAGCTTACGGACTAGCGGGGGGGCTAGCACAGATACGCAGTATTTT.

This chain connects TRBV5-1 to TRBJ2-7; 10 nucleotides match TRBD2. This CDR3 comprises 16 residues. CDR1 is SGHRS and CDR2 is YFSETQ in the germline V gene. J gave up 2 bases and V 7 bases, and 12 bases lay outside the gene matches. The CDR3 sequence: CASRRLAGCLTYEQYF. The CDR3 coding sequence is TGCGCCAGCCGACGACTAGCGGGCTGCCTAACCTACGAGCAGTACTTC.